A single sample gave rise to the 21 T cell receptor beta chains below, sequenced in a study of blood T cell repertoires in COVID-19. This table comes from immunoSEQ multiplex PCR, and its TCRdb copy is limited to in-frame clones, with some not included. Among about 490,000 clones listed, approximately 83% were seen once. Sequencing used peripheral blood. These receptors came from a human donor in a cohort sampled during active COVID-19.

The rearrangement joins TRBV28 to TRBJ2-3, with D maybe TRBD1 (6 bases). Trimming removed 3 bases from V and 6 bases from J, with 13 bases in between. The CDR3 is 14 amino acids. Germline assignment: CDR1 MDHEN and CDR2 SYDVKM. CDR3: CASSFYRVGDTQYF. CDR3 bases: TGTGCCAGCAGTTTCTACAGGGTAGGGGATACGCAGTATTTT.

DNA of the CDR3: TGTGCCAGCAGCGCTCTGACTAGGGAGGGAGGTGAGCAGTTCTTC. Translated: CASSALTREGGEQFF. This chain connects TRBV11-3 to TRBJ2-1, with 7 nucleotides matching TRBD2. The germline gives CDR1 SGHNT, CDR2 YENEEA. V was clipped by 5 bases and J by 9 bases; unmatched bases: 13. The CDR3 totals 15 residues.

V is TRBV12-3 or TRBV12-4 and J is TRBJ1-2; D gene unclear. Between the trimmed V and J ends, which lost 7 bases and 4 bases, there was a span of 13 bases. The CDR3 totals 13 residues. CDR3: CASTLDGIYGYTF. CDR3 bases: TGTGCCAGCACCCTGGACGGGATCTATGGCTACACCTTC.

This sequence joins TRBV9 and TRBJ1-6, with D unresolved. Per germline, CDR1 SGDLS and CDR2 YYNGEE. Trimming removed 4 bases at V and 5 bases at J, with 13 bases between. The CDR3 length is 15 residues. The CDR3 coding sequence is TGTGCCAGCAGCACAGTTGGACTTCATAATTCACCCCTCCACTTT. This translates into CASSTVGLHNSPLHF.

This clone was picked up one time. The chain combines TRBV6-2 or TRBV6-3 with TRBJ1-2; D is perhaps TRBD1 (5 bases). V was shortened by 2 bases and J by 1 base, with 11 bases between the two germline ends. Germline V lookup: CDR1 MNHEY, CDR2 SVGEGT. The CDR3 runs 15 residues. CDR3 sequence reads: CASSYLQALNYGYTF. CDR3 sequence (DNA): TGTGCCAGCAGTTACCTACAGGCCCTTAACTATGGCTACACCTTC.

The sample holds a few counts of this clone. CDR3 nucleotide sequence: TGTGCCAGCAGCCGGGACAGGGGACATGGCTATGGCTACACCTTC. This codes for CASSRDRGHGYGYTF. This rearrangement joins TRBV11-1 to TRBJ1-2, with TRBD1 matching 10 bases. CDR1 SGHAT and CDR2 FQDESV come from the germline V gene (reference sequence). The junction had 7 bases not matched to a gene; V was cut back by 5 bases and J by 4 bases. The CDR3 runs 15 residues.

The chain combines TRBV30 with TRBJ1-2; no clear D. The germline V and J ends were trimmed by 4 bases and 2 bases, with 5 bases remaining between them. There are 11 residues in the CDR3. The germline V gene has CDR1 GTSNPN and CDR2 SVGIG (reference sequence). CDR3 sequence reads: CAWTENYGYTF. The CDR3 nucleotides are TGTGCCTGGACCGAGAACTATGGCTACACCTTC.

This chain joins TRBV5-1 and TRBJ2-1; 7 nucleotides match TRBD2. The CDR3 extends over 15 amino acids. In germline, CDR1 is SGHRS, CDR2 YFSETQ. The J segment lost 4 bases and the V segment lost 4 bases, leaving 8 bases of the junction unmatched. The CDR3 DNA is TGCGCCAGCAGCCCCCCCGGGACTAATTACAATGAGCAGTTCTTC. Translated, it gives CASSPPGTNYNEQFF.

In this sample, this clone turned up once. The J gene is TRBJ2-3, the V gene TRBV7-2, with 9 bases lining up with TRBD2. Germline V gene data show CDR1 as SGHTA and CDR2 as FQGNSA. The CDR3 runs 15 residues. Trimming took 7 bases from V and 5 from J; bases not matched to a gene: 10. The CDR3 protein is CASTSSSGRLDTQYF. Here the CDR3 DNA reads TGTGCCAGCACCTCGTCGAGCGGGAGGTTAGATACGCAGTATTTT.

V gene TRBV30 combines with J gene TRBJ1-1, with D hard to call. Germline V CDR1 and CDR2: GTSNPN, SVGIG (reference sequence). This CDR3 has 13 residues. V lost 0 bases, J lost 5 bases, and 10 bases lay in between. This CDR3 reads CAWSVGGGTEAFF. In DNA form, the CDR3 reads TGTGCCTGGAGTGTGGGAGGTGGAACTGAAGCTTTCTTT.

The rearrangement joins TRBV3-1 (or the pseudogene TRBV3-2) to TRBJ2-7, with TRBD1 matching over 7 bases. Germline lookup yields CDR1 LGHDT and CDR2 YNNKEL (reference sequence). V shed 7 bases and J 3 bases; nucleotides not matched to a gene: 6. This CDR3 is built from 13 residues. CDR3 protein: CASNDRVIYEQYF. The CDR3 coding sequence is TGTGCCAGCAATGACAGGGTGATCTACGAGCAGTACTTC.

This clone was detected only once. The CDR3 sequence: CASSGTPYEQYF. The CDR3, as DNA: TGTGCCAGTAGTGGGACTCCCTACGAGCAGTACTTC. The gene calls are TRBV19 and TRBJ2-7; TRBD2 might be the D (6 bases). Germline-derived CDR1 and CDR2 are LNHDA and SQIVND (reference sequence). The CDR3 runs 12 residues. With 5 bases removed from V and 2 bases from J, the gap between germline ends came to 7 bases.

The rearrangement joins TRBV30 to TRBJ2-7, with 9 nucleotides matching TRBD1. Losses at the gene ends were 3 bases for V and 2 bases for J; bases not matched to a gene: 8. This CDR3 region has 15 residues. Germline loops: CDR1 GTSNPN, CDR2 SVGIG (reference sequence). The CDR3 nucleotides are TGTGCCTGGAGAAAACCCGGGACAGGGACCTACGAGCAGTACTTC. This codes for CAWRKPGTGTYEQYF.

CDR3 nucleotides: TGTGCCAGCTCATCAGGGACAGGGACCTATGGCTACACCTTC. Protein product: CASSSGTGTYGYTF. This chain joins TRBV18 and TRBJ1-2; 9 bases fit TRBD1. The J segment lost 4 bases and the V segment lost 5 bases, leaving 5 bases of the junction unmatched. This CDR3 region has 14 residues. The germline gives CDR1 KGHSH, CDR2 LQKENI.

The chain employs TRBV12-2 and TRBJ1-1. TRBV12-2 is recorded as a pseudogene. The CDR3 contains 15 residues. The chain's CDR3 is CASRWPRAENTEAFF. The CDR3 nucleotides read TGTGCAAGTCGTTGGCCGAGGGCAGAGAACACTGAAGCTTTCTTT.

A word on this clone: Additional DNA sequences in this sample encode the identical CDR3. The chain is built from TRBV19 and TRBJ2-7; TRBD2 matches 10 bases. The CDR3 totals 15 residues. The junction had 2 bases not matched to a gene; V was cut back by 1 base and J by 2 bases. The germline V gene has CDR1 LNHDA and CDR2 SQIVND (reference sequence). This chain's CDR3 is CASSIGLAGAYEQYF. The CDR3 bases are TGTGCCAGTAGTATAGGCCTAGCGGGAGCCTACGAGCAGTACTTC. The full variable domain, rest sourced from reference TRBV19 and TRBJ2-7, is DGGITQSPKYLFRKEGQNVTLSCEQNLNHDAMYWYRQDPGQGLRLIYYSQIVNDFQKGDIAEGYSVSREKKESFPLTVTSAQKNPTAFYLCASSIGLAGAYEQYFGPGTRLTVT.

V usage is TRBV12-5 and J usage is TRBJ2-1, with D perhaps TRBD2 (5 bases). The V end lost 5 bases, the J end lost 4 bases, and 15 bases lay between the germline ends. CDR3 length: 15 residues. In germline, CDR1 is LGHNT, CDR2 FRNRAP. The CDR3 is CASGPERGGYNEQFF. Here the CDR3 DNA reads TGTGCTAGTGGTCCCGAGAGAGGCGGGTACAATGAGCAGTTCTTC. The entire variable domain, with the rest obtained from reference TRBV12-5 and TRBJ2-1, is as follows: DARVTQTPRHKVTEMGQEVTMRCQPILGHNTVFWYRQTMMQGLELLAYFRNRAPLDDSGMPKDRFSAEMPDATLATLKIQPSEPRDSAVYFCASGPERGGYNEQFFGPGTRLTVL.

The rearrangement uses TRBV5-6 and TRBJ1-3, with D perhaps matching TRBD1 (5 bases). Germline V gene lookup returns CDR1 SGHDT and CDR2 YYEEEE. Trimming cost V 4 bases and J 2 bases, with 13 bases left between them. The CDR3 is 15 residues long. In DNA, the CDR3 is TGTGCCAGCAGCCTGACCTCGGGGGCTGGAAACACCATATATTTT. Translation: CASSLTSGAGNTIYF.

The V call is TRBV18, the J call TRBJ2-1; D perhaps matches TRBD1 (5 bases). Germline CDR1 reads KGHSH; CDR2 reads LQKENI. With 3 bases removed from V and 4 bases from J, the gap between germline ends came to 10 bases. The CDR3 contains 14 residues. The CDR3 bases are TGTGCCAGCTCACCGGTCAGGGATTACAATGAGCAGTTCTTC. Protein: CASSPVRDYNEQFF.

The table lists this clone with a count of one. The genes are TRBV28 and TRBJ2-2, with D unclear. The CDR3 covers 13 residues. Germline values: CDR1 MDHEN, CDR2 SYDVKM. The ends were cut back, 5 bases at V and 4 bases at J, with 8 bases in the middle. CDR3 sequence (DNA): TGTGCCAGCAGTATTTACACCACCGGGGAGCTGTTTTTT. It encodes CASSIYTTGELFF. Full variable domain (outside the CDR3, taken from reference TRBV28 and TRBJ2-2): DVKVTQSSRYLVKRTGEKVFLECVQDMDHENMFWYRQDPGLGLRLIYFSYDVKMKEKGDIPEGYSVSREKKERFSLILESASTNQTSMYLCASSIYTTGELFFGEGSRLTVL.

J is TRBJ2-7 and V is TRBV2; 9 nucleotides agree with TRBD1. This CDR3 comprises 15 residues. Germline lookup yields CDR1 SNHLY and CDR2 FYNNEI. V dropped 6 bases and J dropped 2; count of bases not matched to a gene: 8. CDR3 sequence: CASSSTDRGAYEQYF. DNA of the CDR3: TGTGCCAGCAGCTCTACAGACAGGGGGGCCTACGAGCAGTACTTC.